Below are 26 T cell receptor beta chains sequenced from a single sample in a study of cytomegalovirus exposure and HLA in healthy donors. In the PCR, 60 Vbeta and 13 Jbeta primers were used. Assay used: immunoSEQ multiplex PCR; TCRdb lists only in-frame clones, some missing. The data hold around 200,000 clones, with around three quarters observed a single time. The sequenced sample consisted of PBMCs. Receptors originate from a woman aged 18-29 years in good health and CMV-seronegative.

This chain uses TRBV5-6 with TRBJ2-7, with TRBD2 matching over 12 bases. The CDR3 spans 18 residues. In germline, CDR1 is SGHDT, CDR2 YYEEEE. The ends lost 4 bases at V and 2 bases at J; junction bases unmatched: 13. In DNA form, the CDR3 reads TGTGCCAGCAGCCAACCGGGACTAGCGGGTCGTTTGGCCTACGAGCAGTACTTC. Translated: CASSQPGLAGRLAYEQYF.

The chain has TRBV9 and TRBJ2-1; 7 bases fit TRBD2. Germline V gene sequence: CDR1 SGDLS, CDR2 YYNGEE. This CDR3 is built from 16 residues. V dropped 0 bases and J dropped 8; count of bases not matched to a gene: 11. The CDR3 DNA sequence: TGTGCCAGCAGCGTAGGTGGGAGGGCCCGATTCGATGAGCAGTTCTTC. As protein: CASSVGGRARFDEQFF.

The genes are TRBV28 and TRBJ1-2, with TRBD1 matching 8 bases. Germline assignment: CDR1 MDHEN and CDR2 SYDVKM. The CDR3 covers 14 residues. J was trimmed by 3 bases and V by 6 bases; bases with no gene match: 6. Here the CDR3 reads CASSLRGPYYGYTF. CDR3 bases: TGTGCCAGCAGCCTCAGGGGGCCCTACTATGGCTACACCTTC.

This sequence joins TRBV5-1 and TRBJ1-2; D might be TRBD1 (6 bases). The CDR3 runs 13 residues. V shed 4 bases and J shed 7 bases, with 14 bases lying between them. From germline, CDR1 is SGHRS and CDR2 YFSETQ. The CDR3 sequence is CASSPGQGPGYTF. For the CDR3, the DNA is TGCGCCAGCAGCCCGGGACAAGGCCCTGGCTACACCTTC.

This sequence joins TRBV4-3 and TRBJ1-4; D gene uncertain. CDR3 size: 17 residues. Germline V gene sequence: CDR1 LGHNA, CDR2 YSLEER. V was cut by 4 bases and J by 6 bases, with 21 bases left in between. The CDR3: CASSRTGGSVEYEKLFF. The DNA for the CDR3 is TGCGCCAGCAGCCGAACTGGAGGCTCGGTGGAGTATGAAAAACTGTTTTTT.

V usage is TRBV15 and J usage is TRBJ2-1; D call uncertain. The CDR3 has 11 amino acids. Trimming took 5 bases from V and 6 from J, leaving 5 bases between them. Germline CDR1 is LNHNV and CDR2 is YYDKDF (reference sequence). The CDR3, as DNA: TGTGCCACCAGCCGGAGCAATGAGCAGTTCTTC. Translated, it gives CATSRSNEQFF.

This clone turned up a few times. The chain carries TRBV7-2 and TRBJ2-7; the D gene is possibly TRBD2 (6 bases). The CDR3 contains 15 residues. V lost 1 base to trimming and J lost 5 bases, with 15 bases between them. Germline V gene sequence: CDR1 SGHTA, CDR2 FQGNSA. The CDR3 loop is CASSLEAREVDEQYF. CDR3 nucleotide sequence: TGTGCCAGCAGCTTAGAGGCTAGGGAGGTCGACGAGCAGTACTTC.

J is TRBJ2-7 and V is TRBV6-5; a weak D match, TRBD1 (6 bases). The CDR3 totals 13 residues. V was shortened by 5 bases and J by 2 bases, with 10 bases between the two germline ends. Germline V gene data show CDR1 as MNHEY and CDR2 as SVGAGI. CDR3 bases: TGTGCCAGCAGTCTCAGGGGAACCTACGAGCAGTACTTC. Translated: CASSLRGTYEQYF.

The genes are TRBV6-4 and TRBJ1-2; 8 nucleotides align to TRBD1. The J segment lost 8 bases and the V segment lost 5 bases, leaving 7 bases of the junction unmatched. The CDR3 length is 13 residues. Germline V gives CDR1 MRHNA, CDR2 SNTAGT. The chain's CDR3 is CASSRGQGGGYTF. CDR3 DNA: TGTGCCAGCAGTCGCGGACAGGGCGGAGGCTACACCTTC.

The rearrangement links TRBV19 to TRBJ2-7; TRBD2 might be the D (7 bases). The germline CDR1 and CDR2 sequences are LNHDA and SQIVND (reference sequence). The CDR3 is 14 amino acids. V was cut by 4 bases and J by 2 bases, with 12 bases left in between. This chain's CDR3 is CASSTTGRAYEQYF. DNA of the CDR3: TGTGCCAGTAGTACCACAGGGAGGGCCTACGAGCAGTACTTC.

This chain links TRBV5-8 with TRBJ2-1, with D unclear. Germline CDR1 is SGHTS and CDR2 is YDEGEE. V was pared by 0 bases and J by 0 bases, with 10 bases between. The CDR3 has 16 residues. The chain's CDR3 is CASSLVAASSYNEQFF. CDR3 bases: TGTGCCAGCAGCTTGGTGGCGGCGAGCTCCTACAATGAGCAGTTCTTC.

V and J are TRBV29-1 and TRBJ1-1; the D gene is possibly TRBD1 (5 bases). Germline V lookup: CDR1 SQVTM, CDR2 ANQGSEA. V was shortened by 2 bases and J by 1 base, with 11 bases between the two germline ends. The CDR3 totals 14 residues. The CDR3: CSVEWGDGNTEAFF. The CDR3, as DNA: TGCAGCGTTGAATGGGGGGATGGGAACACTGAAGCTTTCTTT.

The chain links TRBV4-1 to TRBJ2-1; TRBD2 matches at 8 bases. The CDR3 spans 15 residues. Germline CDR1 and CDR2: MGHRA and YSYEKL. The V gene end was trimmed by 1 base and the J gene end by 8 bases; junction bases not matched to a gene: 7. The chain's CDR3 is CASSQVGLATDEQFF. For the CDR3, the DNA is TGCGCCAGCAGCCAAGTCGGACTAGCTACCGATGAGCAGTTCTTC.

The V gene is TRBV18, the J gene TRBJ2-1; 10 bases line up with TRBD1. CDR3 length equals 15 residues. Looked up from germline, CDR1 is KGHSH and CDR2 is LQKENI. With 1 base clipped from V and 10 bases from J, the junction kept 7 bases outside the gene matches. The CDR3 is CASSPRGTGVNEQFF. CDR3 bases: TGTGCCAGCTCACCACGGGGGACAGGGGTTAACGAGCAGTTCTTC.

The chain employs TRBV7-9 and TRBJ2-3; 8 bases are a match to TRBD2. V gave up 1 base and J gave up 3 bases; unmatched junction bases: 6. The CDR3 runs to 16 residues. Germline loops: CDR1 SEHNR, CDR2 FQNEAQ (reference sequence). The CDR3 bases are TGTGCCAGCAGCTTAGTGGCGGGGGGCGTAACAGATACGCAGTATTTT. It yields the protein CASSLVAGGVTDTQYF.

This clone has only one observation. The V and J genes are TRBV5-1 and TRBJ1-1; D gene ambiguous. The CDR3 runs to 13 residues. V was pared by 0 bases and J by 5 bases, with 8 bases between. The germline V gene encodes CDR1 SGHRS and CDR2 YFSETQ. CDR3 sequence reads: CASSLARDTEAFF. The CDR3 region has the DNA TGCGCCAGCAGCTTGGCACGGGATACTGAAGCTTTCTTT.

The chain employs TRBV10-3 and TRBJ1-1, with D possibly being TRBD1 (5 bases). Germline loops: CDR1 ENHRY, CDR2 SYGVKD. V was clipped by 0 bases and J by 4 bases, with 12 bases between them. The CDR3 has 15 amino acids. The DNA of the CDR3 is TGTGCCATCAGTGAGTCGACAGACCTAGTCACTGAAGCTTTCTTT. It specifies CAISESTDLVTEAFF.

The genes are TRBV5-5 and TRBJ2-7; TRBD1 aligns across 8 bases. Per the germline V gene, CDR1 is SGHKS and CDR2 is YYEKEE (reference sequence). This CDR3 comprises 16 residues. The J segment lost 7 bases and the V segment lost 0 bases, leaving 12 bases of the junction unmatched. The CDR3 spells CASSLAGTDRVWEQYF. The CDR3 DNA reads TGTGCCAGCAGCTTGGCCGGGACGGACAGGGTTTGGGAGCAGTACTTC. Combining the CDR3 with reference TRBV5-5 and TRBJ2-7 gives the whole variable domain DAGVTQSPTHLIKTRGQQVTLRCSPISGHKSVSWYQQVLGQGPQFIFQYYEKEERGRGNFPDRFSARQFPNYSSELNVNALLLGDSALYLCASSLAGTDRVWEQYFGPGTRLTVT.

This CDR3 reads CASTPDGGMNTEAFF. The CDR3 coding sequence is TGTGCCAGCACACCAGACGGAGGAATGAACACTGAAGCTTTCTTT. This chain links TRBV6-1 with TRBJ1-1; no clear D gene. The CDR3 loop spans 15 amino acids. Trimming cost V 7 bases and J 0 bases, with 15 bases left between them. Germline V CDR1 and CDR2: MNHNS, SASEGT.

The CDR3 nucleotides are TGTGCCTGGAGTGGGGACAGGGGGAGAAACACCATATATTTT. Encoded protein: CAWSGDRGRNTIYF. This chain uses TRBV30 with TRBJ1-3; 11 bases are a match to TRBD1. V dropped 1 base and J dropped 5; count of bases not matched to a gene: 1. There are 14 residues in the CDR3. From germline, CDR1 is GTSNPN and CDR2 SVGIG (reference sequence).

This clone was seen once. V is TRBV2 and J is TRBJ2-7; tentatively, D is TRBD2 (6 bases). V dropped 3 bases and J dropped 2 bases, with 17 bases sitting between them. The CDR3 is 16 amino acids. Per the germline V gene, CDR1 is SNHLY and CDR2 is FYNNEI. The CDR3 DNA reads as TGTGCCAGCAGTGATAAGGCGGGATTCGAAACCTACGAGCAGTACTTC. This codes for CASSDKAGFETYEQYF.

V usage is TRBV2 and J usage is TRBJ2-1, with D possibly TRBD2 on 5 matching bases. V was trimmed by 8 bases and J by 4 bases, leaving 6 bases between them. The CDR3 extends over 11 amino acids. Germline V gene lookup returns CDR1 SNHLY and CDR2 FYNNEI. CDR3 bases: TGTGCCAGCCGCGGGTACAATGAGCAGTTCTTC. It translates to CASRGYNEQFF.

The genes are TRBV10-2 and TRBJ1-5; 8 bases align to TRBD1. V lost 3 bases, J lost 4 bases, and 8 bases stayed unmatched. CDR3 length: 16 amino acids. Germline CDR1 WSHSY, CDR2 SAAADI. The CDR3: CASSDVPDRGNQPQHF. The CDR3 DNA reads TGCGCCAGCAGTGATGTCCCAGACAGGGGTAATCAGCCCCAGCATTTT.

This clone was seen repeatedly, ten times or more. The CDR3 loop reads CATEGQGKWEKLFF. Here the CDR3 DNA reads TGTGCCACCGAAGGACAGGGTAAGTGGGAAAAACTGTTTTTT. The chain links TRBV6-8 to TRBJ1-4; 8 bases match TRBD1. The CDR3 length is 14 residues. Germline values: CDR1 MNHGY, CDR2 SAAAGT. The V and J ends lost 10 bases and 8 bases, in that order; junction bases with no gene match: 12.

In this sample, this clone turned up a few times. CDR3 in amino acids: CASSETSGESTDTQYF. The CDR3 region has the DNA TGTGCCAGCAGCGAGACTAGCGGGGAGAGCACAGATACGCAGTATTTT. The chain uses TRBV9 and TRBJ2-3; TRBD2 aligns across 11 bases. This CDR3 is 16 amino acids long. Germline lookup yields CDR1 SGDLS and CDR2 YYNGEE. V shed 3 bases and J 0 bases; nucleotides not matched to a gene: 3.

The chain carries TRBV7-3 and TRBJ2-5; 7 bases fit TRBD1. The germline CDR1 and CDR2 sequences are SGHTA and FQGTGA. J lost 1 base, V lost 5 bases, and 7 bases had no gene match. This CDR3 comprises 15 residues. The CDR3 nucleotides read TGTGCCAGCAGCCTTACCCGGACAGGCCAAGAGACCCAGTACTTC. Amino acid sequence: CASSLTRTGQETQYF.